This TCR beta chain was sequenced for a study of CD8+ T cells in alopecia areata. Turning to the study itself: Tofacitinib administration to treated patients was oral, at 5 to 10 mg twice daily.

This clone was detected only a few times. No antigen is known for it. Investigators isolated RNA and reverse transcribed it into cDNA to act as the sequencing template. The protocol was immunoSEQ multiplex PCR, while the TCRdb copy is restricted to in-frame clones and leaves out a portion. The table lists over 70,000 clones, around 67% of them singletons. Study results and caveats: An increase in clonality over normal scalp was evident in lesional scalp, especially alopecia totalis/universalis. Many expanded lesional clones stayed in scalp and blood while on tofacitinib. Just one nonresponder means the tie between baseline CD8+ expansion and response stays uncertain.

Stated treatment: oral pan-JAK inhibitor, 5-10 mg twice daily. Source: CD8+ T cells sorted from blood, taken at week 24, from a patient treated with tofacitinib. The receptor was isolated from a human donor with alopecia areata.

DNA of the CDR3: TGCGCCAGCAGCTGGTCGGACAGTAACACTGAAGCTTTCTTT. Its translation is CASSWSDSNTEAFF. The chain recombines TRBV5-1 with TRBJ1-1; a possible D gene is TRBD1 (6 bases). The CDR3 length is 14 residues. Per germline, CDR1 SGHRS and CDR2 YFSETQ. Trimming took 3 bases from V and 2 from J, leaving 11 bases between them.